This T cell receptor (beta chain) was recorded in a study of shared clonotypes between healthy human individuals. The CDR3 is 12 residues long. The V end was cut by 4 bases, the J end by 10 bases, with 11 bases between. CDR1 is KGHSH and CDR2 is LQKENI in the germline V gene. Assay execution proceeded at the deep level. Assay: immunoSEQ multiplex PCR; the TCRdb copy retains only in-frame clones and omits some. Found here are roughly 410,000 clones, roughly 96% of them singletons; the top ten hold 0.32%. Sequencing was done on a sample of memory CD8+ T cells sorted from blood. Subset defined: CD45RO+ cells pooled with CCR7-negative TemRA cells. This TCR was sampled from a man under 40 in good health. The chain carries TRBV18 and TRBJ2-1; D may be TRBD2 (5 bases). CDR3 sequence: CASSRGSGEQFF. Written as DNA, the CDR3 is TGTGCCAGCTCACGGGGAAGCGGCGAGCAGTTCTTC.